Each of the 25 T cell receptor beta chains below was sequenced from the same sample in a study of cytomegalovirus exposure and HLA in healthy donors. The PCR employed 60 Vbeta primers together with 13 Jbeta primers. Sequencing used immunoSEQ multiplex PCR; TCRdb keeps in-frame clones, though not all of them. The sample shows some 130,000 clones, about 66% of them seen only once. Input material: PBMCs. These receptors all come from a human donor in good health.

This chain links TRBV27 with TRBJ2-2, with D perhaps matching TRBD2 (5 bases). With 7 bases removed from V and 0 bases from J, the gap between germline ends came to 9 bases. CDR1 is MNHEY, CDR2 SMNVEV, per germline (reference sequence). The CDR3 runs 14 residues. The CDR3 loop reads CASKWTSNTGELFF. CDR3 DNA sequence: TGTGCCAGCAAATGGACTTCGAACACCGGGGAGCTGTTTTTT.

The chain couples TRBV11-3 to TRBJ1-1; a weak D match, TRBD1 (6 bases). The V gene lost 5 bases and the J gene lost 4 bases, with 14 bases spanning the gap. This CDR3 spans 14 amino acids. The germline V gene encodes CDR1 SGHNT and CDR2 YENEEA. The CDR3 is CASSRIRGSTEAFF. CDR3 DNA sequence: TGTGCCAGCAGCCGTATAAGGGGGAGCACTGAAGCTTTCTTT.

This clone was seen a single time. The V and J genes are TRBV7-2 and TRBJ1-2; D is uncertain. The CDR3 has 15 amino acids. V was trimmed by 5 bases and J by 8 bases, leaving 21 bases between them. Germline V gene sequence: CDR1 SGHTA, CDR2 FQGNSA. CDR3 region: CASSAYQTGSEGYTF. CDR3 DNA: TGTGCCAGCAGCGCCTACCAGACGGGGTCGGAGGGCTACACCTTC.

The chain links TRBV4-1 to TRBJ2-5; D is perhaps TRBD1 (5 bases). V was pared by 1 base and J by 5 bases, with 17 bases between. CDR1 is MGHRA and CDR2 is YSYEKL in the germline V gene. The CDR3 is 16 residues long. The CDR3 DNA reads TGCGCCAGCAGCCAAGGAGAGGATAGGGGCTGGGAGACCCAGTACTTC. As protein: CASSQGEDRGWETQYF.

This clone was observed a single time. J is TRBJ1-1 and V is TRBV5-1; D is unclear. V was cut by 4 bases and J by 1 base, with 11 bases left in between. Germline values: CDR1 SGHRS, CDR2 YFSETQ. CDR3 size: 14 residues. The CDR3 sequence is CASSGRAENTEAFF. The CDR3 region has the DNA TGCGCCAGCAGCGGCCGCGCGGAGAACACTGAAGCTTTCTTT. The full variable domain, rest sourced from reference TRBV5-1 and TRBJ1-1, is KAGVTQTPRYLIKTRGQQVTLSCSPISGHRSVSWYQQTPGQGLQFLFEYFSETQRNKGNFPGRFSGRQFSNSRSEMNVSTLELGDSALYLCASSGRAENTEAFFGQGTRLTVV.

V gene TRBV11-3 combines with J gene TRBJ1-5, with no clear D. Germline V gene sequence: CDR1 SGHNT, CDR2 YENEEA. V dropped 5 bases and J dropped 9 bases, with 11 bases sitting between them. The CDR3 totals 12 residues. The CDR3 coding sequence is TGTGCCAGCAGCCCGGTAGATCGGCCCCAGCATTTT. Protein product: CASSPVDRPQHF. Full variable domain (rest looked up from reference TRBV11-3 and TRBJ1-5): EAGVVQSPRYKIIEKKQPVAFWCNPISGHNTLYWYLQNLGQGPELLIRYENEEAVDDSQLPKDRFSAERLKGVDSTLKIQPAELGDSAVYLCASSPVDRPQHFGDGTRLSIL.

The CDR3 spells CATRGGSNEQYF. CDR3 bases: TGTGCCACCAGGGGGGGGAGTAACGAGCAGTACTTC. The rearrangement uses TRBV6-1 and TRBJ2-7; TRBD1 or TRBD2 may be the D gene (7 bases each). From germline, CDR1 is MNHNS and CDR2 SASEGT. V lost 10 bases and J lost 5, with 15 bases in between. There are 12 residues in the CDR3.

CDR3 loop: CASSQTGTGANVLTF. The CDR3 coding sequence is TGCGCCAGCAGCCAAACAGGGACGGGGGCCAACGTCCTGACTTTC. This rearrangement joins TRBV4-1 to TRBJ2-6; TRBD1 is a possible D gene (6 bases). V gave up 2 bases and J gave up 4 bases, with 9 bases separating them. Germline values: CDR1 MGHRA, CDR2 YSYEKL. The length of the CDR3 is 15 residues.

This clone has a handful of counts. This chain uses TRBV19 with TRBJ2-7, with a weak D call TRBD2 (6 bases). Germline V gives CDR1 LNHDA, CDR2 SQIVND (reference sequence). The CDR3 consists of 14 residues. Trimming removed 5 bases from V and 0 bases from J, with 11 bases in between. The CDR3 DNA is TGTGCCAGTAGTCAGACTAGTTCCTCCTACGAGCAGTACTTC. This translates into CASSQTSSSYEQYF.

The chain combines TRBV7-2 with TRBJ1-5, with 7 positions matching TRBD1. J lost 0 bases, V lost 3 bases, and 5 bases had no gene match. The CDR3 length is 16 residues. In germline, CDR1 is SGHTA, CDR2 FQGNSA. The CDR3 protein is CASSFRTGYSNQPQHF. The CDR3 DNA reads TGTGCCAGCAGCTTTCGGACAGGCTATAGCAATCAGCCCCAGCATTTT.

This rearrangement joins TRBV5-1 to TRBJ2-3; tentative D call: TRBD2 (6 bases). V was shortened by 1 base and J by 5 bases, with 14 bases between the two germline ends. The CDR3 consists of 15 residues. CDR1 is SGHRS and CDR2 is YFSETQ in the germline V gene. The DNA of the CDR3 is TGCGCCAGCAGCTTGCGCACGGGAGAGGGAGATACGCAGTATTTT. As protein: CASSLRTGEGDTQYF.

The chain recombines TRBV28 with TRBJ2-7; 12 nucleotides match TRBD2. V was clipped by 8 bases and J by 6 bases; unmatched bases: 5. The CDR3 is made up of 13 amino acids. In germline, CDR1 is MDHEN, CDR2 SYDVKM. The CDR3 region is CASQGLAGFEQYF. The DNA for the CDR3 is TGTGCCAGCCAAGGACTAGCGGGGTTCGAGCAGTACTTC.

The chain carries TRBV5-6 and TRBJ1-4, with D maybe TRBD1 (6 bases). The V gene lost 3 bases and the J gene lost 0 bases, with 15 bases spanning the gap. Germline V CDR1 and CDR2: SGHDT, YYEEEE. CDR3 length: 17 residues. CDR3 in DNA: TGTGCCAGCAGCTGGGGGCCGGAAGGAACAACTAATGAAAAACTGTTTTTT. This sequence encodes CASSWGPEGTTNEKLFF. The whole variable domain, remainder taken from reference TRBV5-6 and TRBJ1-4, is DAGVTQSPTHLIKTRGQQVTLRCSPKSGHDTVSWYQQALGQGPQFIFQYYEEEERQRGNFPDRFSGHQFPNYSSELNVNALLLGDSALYLCASSWGPEGTTNEKLFFGSGTQLSVL.

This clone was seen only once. As DNA, the CDR3 is TGCGCCAGCAGCCAAGATAGGGACAGGGGGCAGGATACGCAGTATTTT. Its translation: CASSQDRDRGQDTQYF. The chain employs TRBV4-3 and TRBJ2-3, with 12 nucleotides matching TRBD1. The CDR3 spans 16 residues. V lost 0 bases to trimming and J lost 6 bases; unmatched junction nucleotides: 4. Germline CDR1 is LGHNA and CDR2 is YSLEER.

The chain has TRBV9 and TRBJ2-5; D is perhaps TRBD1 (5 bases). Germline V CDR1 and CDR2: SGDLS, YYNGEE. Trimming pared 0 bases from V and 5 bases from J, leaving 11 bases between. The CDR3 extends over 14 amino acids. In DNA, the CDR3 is TGTGCCAGCAGCGTAGGAATGGGGCTCGAGACCCAGTACTTC. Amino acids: CASSVGMGLETQYF.

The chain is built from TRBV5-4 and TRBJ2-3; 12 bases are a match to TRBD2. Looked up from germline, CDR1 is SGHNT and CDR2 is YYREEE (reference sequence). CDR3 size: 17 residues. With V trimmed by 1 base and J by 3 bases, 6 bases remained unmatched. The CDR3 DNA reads TGTGCCAGCAGCTTGTCGGCTAGCGGGAGGGTGACAGATACGCAGTATTTT. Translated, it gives CASSLSASGRVTDTQYF.

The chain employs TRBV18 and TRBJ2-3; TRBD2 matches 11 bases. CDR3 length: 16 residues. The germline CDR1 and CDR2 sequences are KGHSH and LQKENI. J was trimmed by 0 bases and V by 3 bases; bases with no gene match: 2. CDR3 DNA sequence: TGTGCCAGCTCACCGCGACTAGCGGGGAGCACAGATACGCAGTATTTT. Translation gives CASSPRLAGSTDTQYF.

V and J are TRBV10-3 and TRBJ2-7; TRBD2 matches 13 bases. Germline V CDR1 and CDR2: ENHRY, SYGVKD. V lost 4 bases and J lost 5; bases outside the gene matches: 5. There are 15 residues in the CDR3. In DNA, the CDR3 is TGTGCCATCAGTGGGACTAGCGGGAGCCGCGACGAGCAGTACTTC. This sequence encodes CAISGTSGSRDEQYF.

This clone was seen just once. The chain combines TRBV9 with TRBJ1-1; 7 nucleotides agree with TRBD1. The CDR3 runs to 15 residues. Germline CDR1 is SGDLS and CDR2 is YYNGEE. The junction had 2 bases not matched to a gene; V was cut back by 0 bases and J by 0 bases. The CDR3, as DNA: TGTGCCAGCAGCGTAGCGGGACAGTTGAACACTGAAGCTTTCTTT. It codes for CASSVAGQLNTEAFF.

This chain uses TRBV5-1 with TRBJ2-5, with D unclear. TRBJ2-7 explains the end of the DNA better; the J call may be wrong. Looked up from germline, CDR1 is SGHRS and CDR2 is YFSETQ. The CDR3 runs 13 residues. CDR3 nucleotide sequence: TGCGCCAGCAGCTTACTGATCGCCTACGAGCAGTACTTC. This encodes CASSLLIAYEQYF.

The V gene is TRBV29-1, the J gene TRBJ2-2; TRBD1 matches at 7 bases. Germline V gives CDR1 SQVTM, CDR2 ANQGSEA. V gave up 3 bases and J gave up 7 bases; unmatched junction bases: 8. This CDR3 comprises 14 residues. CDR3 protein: CSVEGRGFDGELFF. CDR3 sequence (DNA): TGCAGCGTTGAGGGCAGGGGGTTTGACGGGGAGCTGTTTTTT.

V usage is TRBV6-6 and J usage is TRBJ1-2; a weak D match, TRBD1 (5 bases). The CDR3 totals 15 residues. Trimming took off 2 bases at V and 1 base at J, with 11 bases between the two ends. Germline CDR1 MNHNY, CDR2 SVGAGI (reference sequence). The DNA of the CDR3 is TGTGCCAGCAGTTACGGAGAACAGGTTAACTATGGCTACACCTTC. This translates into CASSYGEQVNYGYTF.

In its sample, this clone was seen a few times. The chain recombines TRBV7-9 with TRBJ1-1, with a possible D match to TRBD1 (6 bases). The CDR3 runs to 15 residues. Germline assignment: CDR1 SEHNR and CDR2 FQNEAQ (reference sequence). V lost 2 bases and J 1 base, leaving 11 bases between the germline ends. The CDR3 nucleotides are TGTGCCAGCAGCTTATTGGGCAGGGGGAACACTGAAGCTTTCTTT. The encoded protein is CASSLLGRGNTEAFF.

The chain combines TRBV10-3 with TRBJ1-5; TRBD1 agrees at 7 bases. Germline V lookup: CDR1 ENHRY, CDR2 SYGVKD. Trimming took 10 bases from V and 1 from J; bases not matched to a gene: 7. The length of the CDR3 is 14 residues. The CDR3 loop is CATTGETSNQPQHF. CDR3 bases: TGTGCCACCACAGGGGAGACGAGCAATCAGCCCCAGCATTTT.

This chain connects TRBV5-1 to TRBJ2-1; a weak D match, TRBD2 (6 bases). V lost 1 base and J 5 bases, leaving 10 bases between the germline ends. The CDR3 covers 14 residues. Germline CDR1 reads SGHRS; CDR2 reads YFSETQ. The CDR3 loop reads CASSLRGDDNEQFF. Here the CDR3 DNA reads TGCGCCAGCAGCTTGCGCGGGGATGACAATGAGCAGTTCTTC.